The T cell receptor (beta chain) under discussion was sequenced for a study of T cells in Graves' hyperthyroidism and ophthalmopathy. The wider study: Peripheral blood collection took place at initial diagnosis, before any treatment.

Study-wide results and caveats: Ophthalmopathy was predicted by the model a median of 6.5 months ahead of onset. Most thyroid clonotypes that were expanded above 0.001 also turned up in blood.

CDR1 SGHVS and CDR2 FNYEAQ come from the germline V gene. The CDR3 is 15 amino acids. Between the trimmed V and J ends, which lost 3 bases and 0 bases, there was a span of 8 bases. This clonotype was recorded at least ten times. No antigen is known for it. RNA transcripts yielded amplified TCR beta CDR3 regions. First-round RT-PCR targeting the TCR CDR3 was performed with the HTBI primer set. MiXCR, run by TCRdb on the multiplex PCR reads, gives a single entry per CDR3 protein. This sample yields a few hundred thousand distinct CDR3 sequences, of which 17% are seen a single time; over 45% belongs to the top ten. PBMCs were derived from about 10 ml fresh peripheral blood.

V gene TRBV7-6 combines with J gene TRBJ2-2; D may be TRBD1 (5 bases). The sample consisted of blood. This TCR came from a woman in her sixties with Graves' ophthalmopathy. CDR3 DNA: TGTGCCAGCAGCTTTGTGACAGCGAACACCGGGGAGCTGTTTTTT. Protein sequence: CASSFVTANTGELFF. The full variable domain, completed using reference TRBV7-6 and TRBJ2-2, is GAGVSQSPRYKVTKRGQDVALRCDPISGHVSLYWYRQALGQGPEFLTYFNYEAQQDKSGLPNDRFSAERPEGSISTLTIQRTEQRDSAMYRCASSFVTANTGELFFGEGSRLTVL.